This TCR beta chain was sequenced in a study of Graves' ophthalmopathy and Graves' hyperthyroidism. Points from the study as a whole: An approximately 84% specificity and around 88% sensitivity were achieved by a 13-signature model that separated ophthalmopathy from stable hyperthyroidism. Most thyroid-expanded clonotypes exceeding 0.001 frequency were also found in blood.

From RNA, the CDR3 regions of TCR beta chains were amplified and sequenced. Following a first-round RT-PCR that used HTBI primers, a second-round multiplex PCR was carried out. Via MiXCR, TCRdb re-called the multiplex PCR reads, giving one row per CDR3 protein. In the table there are some 750,000 distinct CDR3 sequences, roughly 40% of which are singletons. V shed 0 bases and J shed 3 bases, with 12 bases lying between them. Germline CDR1 SGDLS, CDR2 YYNGEE. The CDR3 is made up of 15 amino acids. Concerning this clonotype: What it binds is not known.

Moderate-to-severe activity, CAS ≥3, NOSPECS ≥4 and a duration under 3 months were seen in donors with ophthalmopathy. J is TRBJ1-1 and V is TRBV9, with D perhaps TRBD1 (6 bases). Sequencing input: peripheral blood. The sequence derives from an adult man with Graves' ophthalmopathy. The CDR3: CASSVEPNRDTEAFF. The CDR3 DNA reads TGTGCCAGCAGCGTAGAACCAAACAGGGACACTGAAGCTTTCTTT. The full variable domain, in which reference TRBV9 and TRBJ1-1 provide the parts outside the CDR3, is DSGVTQTPKHLITATGQRVTLRCSPRSGDLSVYWYQQSLDQGLQFLIQYYNGEERAKGNILERFSAQQFPDLHSELNLSSLELGDSALYFCASSVEPNRDTEAFFGQGTRLTVV.